The source of this T cell receptor (beta chain) is a study of cytomegalovirus exposure and HLA in healthy donors (dated by TCRdb to 2015 to 2018). In the study overall: An earlier analysis of approximately 640 of the donors reported about 250 Gb of sequence data and more than 90 million unique TCR beta sequences from 150 million to 200 million T cells. An early release that covered roughly 600 HLA-typed donors contained about 300 gigabases of sequencing data and around 85 million unique TCR sequences. Across around 400 genotyped donors of the cohort, an average of 235,054 unique TCR beta nucleotide sequences per donor were sequenced, and roughly 20% of those sequences were non-productive. A later genetic analysis used genome-wide SNP genotypes for about 65% of the roughly 700 donors, treating that subset as a discovery cohort. The study combined high-throughput TCR immunosequencing, statistical association of individual TCRs with disease status, and machine learning to predict cytomegalovirus infection status. Among the roughly 370 genotyped donors, around 81% belonged to the genetic ancestry cluster associated with self-reported Caucasian donors. Rather than using new phenotypic data, the later analysis identified candidate immune exposures from TCR beta sequences and from how often those sequences occurred across donors. To decide whether each TCR beta V gene segment behaved as functional or pseudogenic, an earlier analysis of 587 of the donors relied on high-throughput TCR beta sequencing. The study was designed to test whether signatures of past pathogen exposure could be identified by cataloging public T cell receptors. HLA typing included class I and class II loci at four-digit resolution. The number of donors typed differed by locus, with roughly 629-640 for A, B, C, DRB1 and DQB1, roughly 520 for DQA1, about 610 for DPA1, and under 490 for DPB1. The study profiled the T cell repertoires of 550 to 700 subjects by immunosequencing and related them to cytomegalovirus serostatus. In a later analysis, previously published TCR beta repertoires from more than 500 donors were re-analyzed and high-resolution HLA genotyping was added so that TCR occurrence patterns could be studied. In addition to the first cohort of 666 subjects, a separate validation cohort of 120 different subjects was used. Roughly 5 DR-DQ haplotypes were treated as single units for association and clustering because of strong linkage in the cohort. Every discovery cohort repertoire had been produced on one sequencing platform. Donor age, sex, ethnicity and CMV serostatus were compiled alongside the repertoire data.

The library was prepared using the immunoSEQ multiplex PCR assay. For the multiplex PCR, a mixture combining 60 forward primers for TCR Vbeta segments and 13 reverse primers for TCR Jbeta segments was used. The CDR3 region of rearranged TCR beta genes was amplified from genomic DNA with a multiplex PCR assay. Amplified TCR beta libraries were sequenced as 87-base-pair reads on the Illumina HiSeq System. As for the authors' bioinformatics: In a later analysis, around 80 million unique TCR beta chains were counted across the approximately 670 repertoires, and about 9.9 million of these chains were shared by at least two donors. A nearest-neighbor algorithm error-corrected the raw reads and collapsed the reads into unique sequences, merging closely related sequences to remove PCR and sequencing errors. V, D and J gene segments were assigned by aligning CDR3 sequences to IMGT reference sequences. Each retained sequence needed at least a six-nucleotide match to both a V gene segment and a J gene segment. A rearrangement counted as productive if the CDR3 had no stop codons and remained in frame with V and J, and every other rearrangement counted as non-productive. Following IMGT convention, CDR3 was defined as the stretch from the second conserved V-encoded cysteine to the conserved J-encoded phenylalanine. Sequences without an unambiguous match to a single V gene segment were excluded from the earlier analysis of approximately 560 of the donors. In an earlier analysis of several hundred of the donors, a V segment was called functional when productive rearrangements were above 56.7%, and segregating when the standard deviation between donors exceeded 5%. To diagnose cytomegalovirus status from the catalog of TCR beta chain sequences, a statistical classification framework was built. V and J gene assignment, in a later analysis, came from comparing TCR nucleotide sequences with IMGT/GENE-DB human TR gene sequences. In a later analysis, CDR3 sequences and most-parsimonious VDJ recombination scenarios were assigned using the TCRdist pipeline. In a later analysis, each TCR beta chain was defined by its CDR3 amino acid sequence together with its V-gene family, and reads lacking a unique V-gene family were excluded. A later analysis removed 592 highly shared, low-generation-probability nucleotide sequences to deal with suspected cross-contamination and a sequencing artifact. In a later analysis, a clonal expansion index for each public chain was calculated from normalized within-repertoire ranks of inferred template counts. A later analysis computed generation probabilities with a VDJ recombination model fitted to out-of-frame rearrangements, and checked the results against IGoR. In a later analysis, hypergeometric tests were used to score TCR-TCR, TCR-HLA and TCR-CMV co-occurrence, with a repertoire-size bias correction applied to TCR pairs. To estimate false discovery rates, a later analysis permuted the HLA or CMV assignments 20 times. In a later analysis, co-occurring TCRs were grouped using DBSCAN, and TCRdist sequence similarity was added for clustering within HLA-allele-positive subsets. Co-occurrence clustering excluded repertoires with fewer than 30,000 or more than 120,000 public chains, plus five with anomalous nucleotide sharing. Sourced from immuneACCESS, this table was stored by TCRdb with only in-frame sequences that have V and J called. A share of the clones is absent; for the studies checked, an unresolved V gene accounts for under half, and the remainder has no known explanation. For V, J and clone size, that table is used; D and trimming come from the DNA. The table for this sample lists approximately 98,000 clones; about 81% of them were counted only once. The ten largest clones take up over 9.5% of the sample.

The cohort was made up of around 720 healthy bone marrow donors. All cohort members were sampled while nominally healthy, although unrecorded immune exposures were likely present. The donor tested CMV seropositive, placing the donor among the approximately 290 seropositive members of the cohort. Every donor gave a peripheral blood sample, and the peripheral blood mononuclear cells from that sample were used for TCR beta sequencing. Genomic DNA was extracted from the blood cell samples with the Qiagen DNeasy Blood Extraction Kit. V loses 5 bases, J loses 3 bases, and the germline ends lie 14 bases apart. For CDR1 and CDR2, the germline V gene (reference sequence) lists LNHDA and SQIVND. From the cysteine through the phenylalanine, the CDR3 covers 16 amino acids. The DNA shown is the 48-base CDR3, in frame from base 1. Findings and caveats that apply to the study as a whole: In this cohort, only TCR beta chains were sequenced, and detectable features were limited by the absence of alpha or paired-chain data. Some IMGT-functional V segments, including TRBV6-2 and TRBV6-3, could not be told apart with the 87-base-pair reads, so those segments were excluded. Most TCR sequences were observed very rarely across donors, whereas some public TCRs were present in many individuals. The study gave a list of more than 150 TCR beta chains associated with cytomegalovirus. In vitro tests confirmed that a few of the cytomegalovirus-associated TCR beta chains recognize cytomegalovirus antigens. V-gene and J-gene trimming of TCR beta chains was associated with a missense DCLRE1C variant in a later genetic analysis, and the association was replicated in an independent cohort. Linkage disequilibrium might explain the correlated functional status among segregating V segments, but an unknown experimental factor could not be ruled out. A further reported finding was that TCR beta sequences accurately predicted the HLA-A and HLA-B alleles for most subjects in the first cohort. According to a later analysis, most CMV-associated TCR beta chains appeared to be HLA-restricted, and the HLA associations seemed to be driven largely by CMV exposure. It was suggested by the authors that the approach could potentially be generalized to other disease states and immunological phenotypes. A later analysis found that HLA-associated TCR beta chains were more clonally expanded and had lower generation probabilities than equally common non-associated chains. A cluster of highly shared sequence variants was judged likely to represent a technical artifact of the sequencing pipeline. According to a later genetic analysis, donors in an Asian-associated ancestry cluster had fewer N-insertions in productive TCRs than the roughly 660-donor mean. Presence/absence analyses assumed roughly uniform sequencing depth across donors, an assumption that may not hold. When HLA alleles, especially DR and DQ, strongly co-occurred, TCR associations were difficult to assign to individual alleles. Because HLA typing was missing for some donors at each locus, association tests included only the typed subset. In both the original and validation cohorts, the classifier was reported to diagnose cytomegalovirus status with high specificity and sensitivity. Specific HLA alleles were associated with 15,000 to 20,000 TCR beta sequences at a false discovery rate of 0.05 in a later analysis. A later analysis reported that several top co-occurrence clusters appeared linked to parvovirus B19, influenza, CMV and Epstein-Barr virus. According to a later analysis, TCR association rates differed among HLA loci, with DRB1 alleles showing the most associated TCRs and HLA-C alleles showing the fewest. Because counts were too low, about 18 rarely observed V segments, including chromosome 9 orphons, were excluded from the earlier analysis of under 650 of the donors. For the cohort, immune exposure information was limited to CMV serostatus. In an earlier analysis of fewer than 750 of the donors, most TCR beta V segments were observed in productive rearrangements about 90% or about 30% of the time, broadly matching IMGT annotations.

Worth noting for this clone: Its antigen has not been determined. No base quality values were provided; no much bigger clone lies one nucleotide off.

Recombination joined TRBV19 with TRBJ2-6, with a weak D call of TRBD2 (5 bases match). Sample: PBMCs. The receptor's source is a man in his late teens or twenties in good health and CMV-seropositive. The DNA reads as follows: TGTGCCAGTAGTCCTACGGGGTGGGGTGGGGCCAACGTCCTGACTTTC. It translates as CASSPTGWGGANVLTF.